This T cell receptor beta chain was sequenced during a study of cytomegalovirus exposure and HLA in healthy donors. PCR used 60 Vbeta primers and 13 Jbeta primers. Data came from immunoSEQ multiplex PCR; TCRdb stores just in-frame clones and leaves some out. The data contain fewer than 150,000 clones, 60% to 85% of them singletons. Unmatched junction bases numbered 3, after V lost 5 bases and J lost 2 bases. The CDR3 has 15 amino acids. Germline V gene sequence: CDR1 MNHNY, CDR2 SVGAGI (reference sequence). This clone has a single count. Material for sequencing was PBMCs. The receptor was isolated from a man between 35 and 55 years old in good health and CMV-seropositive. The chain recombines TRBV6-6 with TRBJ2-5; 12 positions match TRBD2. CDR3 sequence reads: CASSDGLAGQETQYF. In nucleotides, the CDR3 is TGTGCCAGCAGTGACGGACTAGCGGGACAAGAGACCCAGTACTTC.